This is a list of T cell receptor beta chains from one sample in a study of siplizumab effects on memory and regulatory T cells. The method was immunoSEQ multiplex PCR; TCRdb's version includes in-frame clones alone and lacks a portion of them. The sample consists of 99,000 or so clones, roughly 94% of them appearing once. Sequencing was carried out using non-Treg CD4+ T cells sorted from blood. These receptors all come from a human donor in good health. Each CDR3 is given with its conserved first and last residue. The order of the fields is V gene, clone size, D gene, J gene, CDR3 DNA, CDR3 protein. A D gene is named only where the DNA matches it firmly. Clone size is given for some rows only: seen once, a few or many times, or a class if the clone is expanded.

TRBV29-1	NA	TRBD1	TRBJ1-1	TGCAGCGTTACTTGGGGACAGGCCTATGAAGCTTTCTTT	CSVTWGQAYEAFF
TRBV2	NA	NA	TRBJ2-2	TGTGCCAGCAGTGTTGAAGGGGGATCGAACACCGGGGAGCTGTTTTTT	CASSVEGGSNTGELFF
TRBV6-1	NA	TRBD1	TRBJ1-5	TGTGCCAGCAGTGAAAACACAGGGGCTAATCAGCCCCAGCATTTT	CASSENTGANQPQHF
TRBV19	NA	NA	TRBJ1-3	TGTGCCAGTAGTTTCCGGAATTCTGGAAACACCATATATTTT	CASSFRNSGNTIYF
TRBV7-2	NA	TRBD1	TRBJ2-7	TGTGCCAGCAGCTCCAGGGACAGCAAGGGCGAGCAGTACTTC	CASSSRDSKGEQYF
TRBV6-1	NA	NA	TRBJ1-5	TGTGCCAGCAGAGAACAACTATCGGGAGGACAGCCCCAGCATTTT	CASREQLSGGQPQHF
TRBV5-1	NA	NA	TRBJ2-2	TGCGCCAGCAGCGTGAACAGCGGGACAAACACCGGGGAGCTGTTTTTT	CASSVNSGTNTGELFF
TRBV2	once	TRBD2	TRBJ2-3	TGTGCCAGCAGTGAATTTCTTGTACTAGCGGGAGAAACGCAGTATTTT	CASSEFLVLAGETQYF
TRBV6-5	NA	TRBD2	TRBJ2-7	TGTGCCAGCAGTTTGACTAGCGGGAGCCACGAGCAGTACTTC	CASSLTSGSHEQYF
TRBV5-1	NA	NA	TRBJ2-7	TGCGCCAGCCAGCTGCTCCGGGGAGAGACCTACGAGCAGTACTTC	CASQLLRGETYEQYF
TRBV11-3	NA	NA	TRBJ2-7	TGTGCCAGCAGCCCCCCCGGGGCGGGCTCCTACGAGCAGTACTTC	CASSPPGAGSYEQYF
TRBV5-1	NA	TRBD1	TRBJ2-7	TGCGCCAGCAGCCCAGATGCCGGGACAGGTTCCTACGAGCAGTACTTC	CASSPDAGTGSYEQYF
TRBV6-4	NA	NA	TRBJ2-6	TGTGCCAGCAGCGGAGGGGGCTCTGGGGCCAACGTCCTGACTTTC	CASSGGGSGANVLTF
TRBV6-1	NA	TRBD1	TRBJ2-7	TGTGCCAGTCGACAGGGATACGAGCAGTACTTC	CASRQGYEQYF
TRBV6-6	NA	NA	TRBJ1-2	TGTGCCAGCAGTTACTCGAGAGGACTTTCTATAGGGGGCTACACCTTC	CASSYSRGLSIGGYTF
TRBV5-1	NA	TRBD2	TRBJ2-2	TGCGCCAGCAGCTTTAGCGGGGACACCGGGGAGCTGTTTTTT	CASSFSGDTGELFF
TRBV5-5	few	NA	TRBJ2-7	TGTGCCAGCAGCTTCTGGGCGCGCTCCTACGAGCAGTACTTC	CASSFWARSYEQYF
TRBV2	NA	NA	TRBJ1-1	TGTGCCAGCAGTGAAAGGGTTTTGAACACTGAAGCTTTCTTT	CASSERVLNTEAFF